Listed below are T cell receptor beta chains from one sample, sequenced in a study of metastatic and nonmetastatic thyroid tumors. TCRdb re-called the PCR reads with MiXCR. This sample has around 38,000 clones, with less than 35% found just once. The specimen was blood. The receptors here all came from a male donor with papillary thyroid cancer or a benign thyroid nodule (not recorded which). Some clones in this sample may be carry-over from other donors' samples. Both conserved end residues are part of each CDR3. The D gene is left open where the match is weak. A clone size is listed for some rows: how often the clone was seen (once, few, many), or a class if it is expanded.

TRBV12-3/TRBV12-4,medium-sized,.,TRBJ2-7,TGTGCCAGCAGTTTGTCTATCCAGAGCTCCTACGAGCAGTACTTC,CASSLSIQSSYEQYF
TRBV20-1,.,.,TRBJ1-5,TGCAGTGCAACTGCTGACAGTAGCAATCAGCCCCAGCATTTT,CSATADSSNQPQHF
TRBV7-2,many,.,TRBJ1-2,TGTGCCAGCAGCCTGACCGCATTCAACTATGGCTACACCTTC,CASSLTAFNYGYTF
TRBV25-1,.,.,TRBJ1-6,TGTGCCAGCAGTGAACCGTTTGGGTATGATTCACCCCTCCACTTT,CASSEPFGYDSPLHF
TRBV20-1,many,TRBD2,TRBJ2-2,TGCAGTGCTAGTTATAGAGGGAGGGAAAACACCGGGGAGCTGTTTTTT,CSASYRGRENTGELFF
TRBV20-1,few,.,TRBJ2-1,TGCAGTGCATCAGGGGGCGGGAGAGTTGTTGAGCAGTTCTTC,CSASGGGRVVEQFF
TRBV6-2/TRBV6-3,.,TRBD2,TRBJ2-7,TGTGCCAGCAGTTACTCAAGACTAGCGGGGTTGGGTCTTAACTACGAGCAGTACTTC,CASSYSRLAGLGLNYEQYF
TRBV28,medium-sized,.,TRBJ1-2,TGTGCCAGCAACAGGGCGGGAGAGGACTATGGCTACACCTTC,CASNRAGEDYGYTF
TRBV11-1,.,TRBD2,TRBJ2-7,TGTGCCAGCAGCTTATCAGTCGTACTAGCGGGGACCTACGAGCAGTACTTC,CASSLSVVLAGTYEQYF
TRBV7-2,many,TRBD2,TRBJ2-1,TGTGCCAGCAGCCCGTGGGCGGGAGTCAATGAGCAGTTCTTC,CASSPWAGVNEQFF
TRBV18,.,.,TRBJ2-7,TGTGCCAGCTCAAAGGACAAATACTACGAGCAGTACTTC,CASSKDKYYEQYF
TRBV24-1,many,.,TRBJ1-1,TGTGCCACCGGAAGCCGGGAGAACACTGAAGCTTTCTTT,CATGSRENTEAFF
TRBV20-1,medium-sized,.,TRBJ1-6,TGCAGTGCTAACCTCGGGGACTATAATTCACCCCTCCACTTT,CSANLGDYNSPLHF
TRBV10-3,.,TRBD2,TRBJ2-3,TGTGCCATCAGTGTTCGCGGGGGGGGTACCACAGATACGCACTATTTT,CAISVRGGGTTDTHYF
TRBV10-3,many,TRBD2,TRBJ2-1,TGTGCCCCTGGCTCCACTAGCGGGGGTGCCAATGAGCAGTTCTTC,CAPGSTSGGANEQFF
TRBV6-1,.,.,TRBJ1-2,TGTGCCAGCATTGAATTGGACGGCGGGGTTAACTATGGCTACACCTTC,CASIELDGGVNYGYTF
TRBV4-1,.,TRBD1,TRBJ2-7,TGCGCCAGCAGCCAAGATCTATACAGGGGGATCTACGAGCAGTACTTC,CASSQDLYRGIYEQYF
TRBV5-5,many,.,TRBJ1-1,TGTGCCAGCAGCGCCTACAGGGCGGACACTGAAGCTTTCTTT,CASSAYRADTEAFF
TRBV3-1,many,.,TRBJ2-5,TGTGCCAGCAGCCCTGGTTCGCAGGGGCAAGAGACCCAGTACTTC,CASSPGSQGQETQYF
TRBV27,few,.,TRBJ2-1,TGTGCCAGCAGTTTCGCGGATACCGGACTGAATGAGCAGTTCTTC,CASSFADTGLNEQFF
TRBV28,many,TRBD1,TRBJ1-5,TGTGCCAGCAGTGCCCGGGCAGGGGGGGAGCCCCAGCATTTT,CASSARAGGEPQHF
TRBV5-1,many,.,TRBJ1-2,TGCGCCAGCAGCTTACAGGGCGAAGATGGCTACACCTTC,CASSLQGEDGYTF
TRBV11-2,.,.,TRBJ1-4,TGTGCCAGCAGCTTCTCTCCCAGCGGGCTCCGCAATAATGAAAAACTGTTTTTT,CASSFSPSGLRNNEKLFF
TRBV7-2,.,.,TRBJ1-2,TGTGCCAGCAGCTTAGAGTCCCACAGAAGCTATGGCTACACCTTC,CASSLESHRSYGYTF
TRBV28,.,TRBD1,TRBJ2-2,TGTGCCAGCAGTTCGGGACAGGGGGCGGACGGGGAGCTGTTTTTT,CASSSGQGADGELFF
TRBV30,.,.,TRBJ2-7,TGTGCCTGGAGTTCCGGGGAGGGGGGGTTGGACTTC,CAWSSGEGGLDF
TRBV11-2,many,.,TRBJ2-2,TGTGCCAGCAGCTTAACGGTTGGCGAGGAGCTGTTTTTT,CASSLTVGEELFF
TRBV6-5,medium-sized,TRBD1,TRBJ2-7,TGTGCCAGCAGTTACTCCCCCAACCGGGGGACAGGGGGCTACGAGCAGTACTTC,CASSYSPNRGTGGYEQYF
TRBV20-1,once,TRBD2,TRBJ2-3,TGCAGTGCAGGTCAAAGTGTAGCGGGATCAGATACGCCGTATTTT,CSAGQSVAGSDTPYF
TRBV28,many,.,TRBJ2-2,TGTGCCAGCAGTTCCGTCGTCGAGAAGAACACCGGGGAGCTGTTTTTT,CASSSVVEKNTGELFF
TRBV27,medium-sized,.,TRBJ2-7,TGTGCCAGCAGTTTATATCCGGGGTCTTCCTACGAGCAGTACTTC,CASSLYPGSSYEQYF
TRBV11-3,many,.,TRBJ2-2,TGTGCCAGCAGCTTTAGGGTCACCGGGGAGCTGTTTTTT,CASSFRVTGELFF
TRBV3-1,many,TRBD1,TRBJ1-5,TGTGCCAGCAGCCGGGACAGTTCCGGGGGTCAGCCCCAGCATTTT,CASSRDSSGGQPQHF
TRBV5-1,.,TRBD1,TRBJ2-2,TGCGCCAGCAGCTCACCCCCGGGACAGTTAGGCGGGGAGCTGTTTTTT,CASSSPPGQLGGELFF
TRBV4-1,.,.,TRBJ2-7,TGCGCCAGCAGCCAAGATGGTGGGGGGAGGACCGTCGGGGAGCAGTACTTC,CASSQDGGGRTVGEQYF
TRBV20-1,medium-sized,.,TRBJ1-5,TGCAGTGCTATTAGGACCGAAGTAAATCAGCCCCAGCATTTT,CSAIRTEVNQPQHF
TRBV11-1,many,TRBD2,TRBJ2-5,TGTGCCAGCAGCTTAAGAACTAGCGAAGAGACCCAGTACTTC,CASSLRTSEETQYF
TRBV4-1,.,.,TRBJ2-7,TGCGCCAGCAGCCAAGCCCCCCAGGGGCCCTACCCCTACGAGCAGTACTTC,CASSQAPQGPYPYEQYF
TRBV6-5,.,.,TRBJ2-6,TGTGCCAGCAGTTACGCCCTGGCGGACAAGCGGGCCCACGTCCTGACTTTC,CASSYALADKRAHVLTF
TRBV20-1,many,.,TRBJ2-3,TGCAGTGCGGTACTTACGGGCCTCCCGGGTACGCAGTATTTT,CSAVLTGLPGTQYF
TRBV28,.,.,TRBJ1-2,TGTGCCAGCACTTCCACCGGGACATCCTATGGCTACACCTTC,CASTSTGTSYGYTF
TRBV5-4,many,.,TRBJ2-7,TGTGCCAGCAGCCAATCGGACAGTCGAGCCTACGAGCAGTACTTC,CASSQSDSRAYEQYF
TRBV10-3,many,.,TRBJ2-5,TGTGCCATCAGTGAAAACTCGCCCCAAGAGACCCAGTACTTC,CAISENSPQETQYF
TRBV7-9,many,TRBD2,TRBJ2-7,TGTGCCAGCGCGGGGAGGGGCAACGAGCAGTACTTC,CASAGRGNEQYF
TRBV4-1,many,.,TRBJ2-3,TGCGCCAGCGGACAGCGAACAGATACGCAGTATTTT,CASGQRTDTQYF